The 22 T cell receptor beta chains below come from one sample, sequenced in a study of CD8+CD57+ T cells in acquired aplastic anemia. CD8+CD57+ cell expansion, shown by flow cytometry, had occurred in the patients selected for sequencing. TCR beta VDJ and CDR3 profiles were obtained from a genomic DNA template. TCRdb redid the calling of the reads with MiXCR, one entry per CDR3 protein. The data contain some 170,000 distinct CDR3 sequences, 40% to 55% of them seen just once; the ten biggest clones take up 1.1%. Specimen: sorted CD4+, CD8+, or CD8+CD57+ T cells (not recorded which) from PBMCs. These receptors were collected from a human donor with aplastic anemia.

There are a few counts of this clonotype. This rearrangement joins TRBV15 to TRBJ2-3; no firm D call. Trimming cost V 1 base and J 0 bases, with 5 bases left between them. The germline V gene encodes CDR1 LNHNV and CDR2 YYDKDF (reference sequence). This CDR3 is 14 amino acids long. This CDR3 is CATSRVGSTDTQYF. CDR3 DNA sequence: TGTGCCACCAGCAGAGTAGGTAGCACAGATACGCAGTATTTT.

The sample holds many counts of this clonotype. The chain uses TRBV19 and TRBJ2-1; the match to TRBD2 covers 7 bases. CDR1 is LNHDA and CDR2 is SQIVND in the germline V gene (reference sequence). Germline trimming cut 7 bases from V and 4 bases from J; bases unmatched to any gene: 7. CDR3 length: 14 amino acids. The CDR3 region has the DNA TGTGCCAGTACTGCAGGACTAGATTACAATGAGCAGTTCTTC. Protein: CASTAGLDYNEQFF.

This clonotype was seen many times. The V and J genes are TRBV12-3 or TRBV12-4 and TRBJ2-1; D is undetermined. Trimming pared 7 bases from V and 9 bases from J, leaving 16 bases between. The CDR3 has 13 residues. CDR3 region: CASTPVRSGEQFF. Written as DNA, the CDR3 is TGTGCCAGCACCCCTGTCCGGTCGGGTGAGCAGTTCTTC.

The rearrangement joins TRBV19 to TRBJ1-6; D remains ambiguous. V lost 3 bases, J lost 4 bases, and 7 bases lay in between. This CDR3 region has 14 residues. The germline V gene encodes CDR1 LNHDA and CDR2 SQIVND (reference sequence). The CDR3 DNA reads TGTGCCAGTAGTATCAGTGTGTATAATTCACCCCTCCACTTT. This encodes CASSISVYNSPLHF.

To note about this clonotype: Being one base from a much bigger clone, this may be a read error. The CDR3 bases are TGTGCCAGCAGTGACTTCAGCACAGAGACGCAGTATTTT. This codes for CASSDFSTETQYF. The V call is TRBV6-4, the J call TRBJ2-3; D unresolved. This CDR3 comprises 13 residues. Germline CDR1 reads MRHNA; CDR2 reads SNTAGT.

The chain employs TRBV2 and TRBJ1-2; the D gene is possibly TRBD1 (6 bases). The CDR3 is 13 residues long. The ends were cut back, 9 bases at V and 5 bases at J, with 16 bases in the middle. Looked up from germline, CDR1 is SNHLY and CDR2 is FYNNEI. CDR3 nucleotides: TGTGCCAGTTACTCAGGGGAACATTATGGCTACACCTTC. Translation gives CASYSGEHYGYTF.

The chain uses TRBV7-8 and TRBJ1-1; D remains unclear. V was clipped by 2 bases and J by 3 bases, with 4 bases between them. Per germline, CDR1 SGHVS and CDR2 FQNEAQ. The CDR3 is 12 amino acids. DNA of the CDR3: TGTGCCAGCAGCTTAAAGGACACTGAAGCTTTCTTT. This sequence encodes CASSLKDTEAFF.

This clonotype has at least ten counts. The chain has TRBV19 and TRBJ2-5, with unresolved D. The CDR3 is 13 amino acids. Germline V CDR1 and CDR2: LNHDA, SQIVND (reference sequence). Between the trimmed V and J ends, which lost 7 bases and 4 bases, there was a span of 13 bases. The CDR3 nucleotides are TGTGCCAGTACAATGGGTCCTGGAGAGACCCAGTACTTC. Its protein is CASTMGPGETQYF. Using reference TRBV19 and TRBJ2-5 for the parts outside the CDR3, the full variable domain is DGGITQSPKYLFRKEGQNVTLSCEQNLNHDAMYWYRQDPGQGLRLIYYSQIVNDFQKGDIAEGYSVSREKKESFPLTVTSAQKNPTAFYLCASTMGPGETQYFGPGTRLLVL.

The CDR3 sequence: CASWGVQGGGEQYF. CDR3 bases: TGTGCCAGCTGGGGAGTTCAGGGGGGCGGCGAGCAGTACTTC. V and J are TRBV2 and TRBJ2-7; TRBD1 is a possible D gene (7 bases). The ends were cut back, 8 bases at V and 6 bases at J, with 20 bases in the middle. The CDR3 covers 14 residues. The germline gives CDR1 SNHLY, CDR2 FYNNEI.

The chain employs TRBV20-1 and TRBJ2-1; tentatively, D is TRBD2 (5 bases). The CDR3 runs to 15 residues. Looked up from germline, CDR1 is DFQATT and CDR2 is SNEGSKA (reference sequence). The ends were cut back, 2 bases at V and 1 base at J, with 12 bases in the middle. The CDR3 region has the DNA TGCAGTGCTAGACCGGGGAAACAGTCCTACAATGAGCAGTTCTTC. Translation: CSARPGKQSYNEQFF.

This clonotype has a count of ten or more. The CDR3 DNA follows: TGTGCCAGCAGACCAGGGAGGGGCGGTTACAATGAGCAGTTCTTC. Translating it yields CASRPGRGGYNEQFF. This sequence joins TRBV7-2 and TRBJ2-1; 7 bases are a match to TRBD2. J was trimmed by 4 bases and V by 6 bases; bases with no gene match: 9. Germline assignment: CDR1 SGHTA and CDR2 FQGNSA. CDR3 length: 15 amino acids.

As concerns this clonotype: One junction end does not reproduce the germline sequence, and a read error may be involved. The gene calls are TRBV7-7 and TRBJ2-1; no clear D gene. This CDR3 has 13 residues. Germline CDR1 SSHAT, CDR2 FNYEAQ (reference sequence). DNA of the CDR3: TGTGCTAGCAGCTTGCTCGAGAGTAATGAGCAGTTCTTC. This gives the protein CASSLLESNEQFF.

CDR3 nucleotide sequence: TGTGCCAGCTCACCACCCTACCGAGCAGGGACAGGGGATCGAGAGACCCAGTACTTC. This gives the protein CASSPPYRAGTGDRETQYF. This rearrangement joins TRBV18 to TRBJ2-5; 10 bases fit TRBD1. V lost 0 bases, J lost 4 bases, and 14 bases stayed unmatched. CDR3 length: 19 residues. CDR1 and CDR2 (germline): KGHSH, LQKENI.

This clonotype was found a few times. A much larger clonotype is one base distant, so this may be a read error. This chain links TRBV20-1 with TRBJ1-1; 7 bases agree with TRBD1. The CDR3 runs to 15 residues. In germline, CDR1 is DFQATT, CDR2 SNEGSKA (reference sequence). The CDR3 nucleotides are TGCAGTGCTACCCGAAGGACAGGAATGAACGCTGAAGCTTTCTTT. Amino acids: CSATRRTGMNAEAFF.

This clonotype has only a few counts. The chain recombines TRBV7-6 with TRBJ2-5; D not resolved. The CDR3 has 13 residues. The germline gives CDR1 SGHVS, CDR2 FNYEAQ. V shed 1 base and J shed 0 bases, with 3 bases lying between them. The DNA of the CDR3 is TGTGCCAGCAGCTTAGTAAACCAAGAGACCCAGTACTTC. Translating gives CASSLVNQETQYF.

This clonotype was observed at least ten times. This sequence joins TRBV14 and TRBJ1-2; tentative D call: TRBD1 (6 bases). Germline V gene lookup returns CDR1 SGHDN and CDR2 FVKESK. Trimming took off 0 bases at V and 2 bases at J, with 10 bases between the two ends. This CDR3 has 15 amino acids. CDR3 nucleotides: TGTGCCAGCAGCCAAGATCCAGGGGCCAACTATGGCTACACCTTC. It codes for CASSQDPGANYGYTF. Based on the CDR3 plus reference TRBV14 and TRBJ1-2, the full variable domain is EAGVTQFPSHSVIEKGQTVTLRCDPISGHDNLYWYRRVMGKEIKFLLHFVKESKQDESGMPNNRFLAERTGGTYSTLKVQPAELEDSGVYFCASSQDPGANYGYTFGSGTRLTVV.

V and J are TRBV19 and TRBJ1-1; D is perhaps TRBD1 (6 bases). The CDR3 consists of 13 residues. Germline values: CDR1 LNHDA, CDR2 SQIVND (reference sequence). V lost 7 bases, J lost 10 bases, and 19 bases lay in between. The CDR3: CASTKEQGGVAFF. Here the CDR3 DNA reads TGTGCCAGTACCAAAGAACAGGGAGGGGTAGCTTTCTTT.

This clonotype was counted once. The chain has TRBV2 and TRBJ1-1; tentative D call: TRBD1 (6 bases). The V end was cut by 3 bases, the J end by 4 bases, with 9 bases between. The CDR3 runs to 13 residues. The germline gives CDR1 SNHLY, CDR2 FYNNEI. The CDR3 bases are TGTGCCAGCAGTGAGATCAGGGGCACTGAAGCTTTCTTT. Its protein product is CASSEIRGTEAFF. Full variable domain (remainder filled in from reference TRBV2 and TRBJ1-1): EPEVTQTPSHQVTQMGQEVILRCVPISNHLYFYWYRQILGQKVEFLVSFYNNEISEKSEIFDDQFSVERPDGSNFTLKIRSTKLEDSAMYFCASSEIRGTEAFFGQGTRLTVV.

This clonotype occurred once. The chain is built from TRBV11-2 and TRBJ1-1; the D is unclear. The germline V gene encodes CDR1 SGHAT and CDR2 FQNNGV. With 5 bases removed from V and 11 bases from J, the gap between germline ends came to 12 bases. The CDR3 is 11 residues long. Here the CDR3 reads CASSPQRVAFF. For the CDR3, the DNA is TGTGCCAGCAGCCCCCAGCGAGTGGCTTTCTTT.

This rearrangement joins TRBV15 to TRBJ2-3; TRBD2 matches at 9 bases. The CDR3 has 17 residues. V was pared by 5 bases and J by 1 base, with 10 bases of the junction left unmatched. CDR1 is LNHNV, CDR2 YYDKDF, per germline (reference sequence). The CDR3 sequence: CATSHRRGLARTDTQYF. The CDR3 DNA sequence: TGTGCCACCAGCCATCGGCGGGGACTAGCTCGCACAGATACGCAGTATTTT.

The chain employs TRBV10-3 and TRBJ1-5; a weak D match, TRBD1 (5 bases). There are 14 residues in the CDR3. The germline gives CDR1 ENHRY, CDR2 SYGVKD. Trimming shortened V by 8 bases and J by 1 base, and 12 bases separated the two germline ends. DNA of the CDR3: TGTGCCATCGGAGTGGGGGGAAGCAATCAGCCCCAGCATTTT. This translates into CAIGVGGSNQPQHF.

The sample holds many counts of this clonotype. V and J are TRBV9 and TRBJ2-2; D possibly matches TRBD1 or TRBD2 (5 bases each). CDR3 length equals 16 residues. Per the germline V gene, CDR1 is SGDLS and CDR2 is YYNGEE. V gave up 3 bases and J gave up 1 base, with 13 bases separating them. The DNA of the CDR3 is TGTGCCAGCAGCGCTGGGGGAAACAAGAACACCGGGGAGCTGTTTTTT. This codes for CASSAGGNKNTGELFF. Full variable domain (remainder filled in from reference TRBV9 and TRBJ2-2): DSGVTQTPKHLITATGQRVTLRCSPRSGDLSVYWYQQSLDQGLQFLIQYYNGEERAKGNILERFSAQQFPDLHSELNLSSLELGDSALYFCASSAGGNKNTGELFFGEGSRLTVL.